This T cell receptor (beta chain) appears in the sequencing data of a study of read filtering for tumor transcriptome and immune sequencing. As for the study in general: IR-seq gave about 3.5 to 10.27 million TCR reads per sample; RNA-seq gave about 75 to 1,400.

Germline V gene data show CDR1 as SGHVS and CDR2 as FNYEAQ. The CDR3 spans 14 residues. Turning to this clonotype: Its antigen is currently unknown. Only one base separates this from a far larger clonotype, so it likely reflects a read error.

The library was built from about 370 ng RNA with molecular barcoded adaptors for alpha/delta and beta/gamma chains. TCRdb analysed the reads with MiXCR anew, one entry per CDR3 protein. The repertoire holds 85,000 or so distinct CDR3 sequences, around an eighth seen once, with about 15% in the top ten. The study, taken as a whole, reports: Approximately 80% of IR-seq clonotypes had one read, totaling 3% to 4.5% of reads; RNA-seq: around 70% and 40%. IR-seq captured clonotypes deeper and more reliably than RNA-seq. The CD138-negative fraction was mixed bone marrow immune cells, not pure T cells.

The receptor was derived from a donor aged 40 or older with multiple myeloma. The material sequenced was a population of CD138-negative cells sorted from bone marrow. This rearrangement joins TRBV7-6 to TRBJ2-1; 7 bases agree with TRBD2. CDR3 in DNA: TGTGCCAGCAGCTCTGCACGCGGGGGAAATGTGCAGTTCTTC. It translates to CASSSARGGNVQFF.